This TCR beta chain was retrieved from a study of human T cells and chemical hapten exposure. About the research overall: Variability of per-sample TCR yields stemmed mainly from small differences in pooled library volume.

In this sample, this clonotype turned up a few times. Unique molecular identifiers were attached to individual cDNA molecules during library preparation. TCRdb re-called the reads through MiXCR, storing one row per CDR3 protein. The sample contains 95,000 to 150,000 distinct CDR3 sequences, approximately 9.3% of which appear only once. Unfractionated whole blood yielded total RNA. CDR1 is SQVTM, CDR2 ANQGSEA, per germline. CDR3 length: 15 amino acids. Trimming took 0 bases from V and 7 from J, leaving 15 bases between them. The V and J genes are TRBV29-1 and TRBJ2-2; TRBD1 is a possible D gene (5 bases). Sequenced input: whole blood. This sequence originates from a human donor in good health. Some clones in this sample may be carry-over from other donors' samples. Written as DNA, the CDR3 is TGCAGCGTTGAAGATAGAAGGGGCTGGGACGGGGAGCTGTTTTTT. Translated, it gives CSVEDRRGWDGELFF.